This passage covers 7 T cell receptor beta chains from one sample sequenced in a study of beta chain features in type 1 diabetes. Whole-study findings and limits: In all four CD4+ subsets, TCRB CDR3 length was significantly, moderately reduced in type 1 diabetes.

Expressed TCRB transcripts were sequenced because the entire RNA isolate underwent reverse transcription. Data came from immunoSEQ multiplex PCR; TCRdb stores just in-frame clones and leaves some out. The sample contains 310,000 or so clones, around 16% of which appear only once. No antigen has been assigned to these receptors. Sequenced sample: naive CD4+ T cells from blood. The receptors here all came from a man younger than 35 with type 1 diabetes.

This clone was detected many times. The chain recombines TRBV4-3 with TRBJ2-7, with TRBD2 matching over 9 bases. J lost 2 bases, V lost 0 bases, and 2 bases had no gene match. Germline V gene data show CDR1 as LGHNA and CDR2 as YSLEER. This CDR3 spans 15 amino acids. The CDR3 loop is CASSQELAGTYEQYF. In DNA, the CDR3 is TGCGCCAGCAGCCAAGAGCTAGCGGGAACCTACGAGCAGTACTTC.

The V and J genes are TRBV10-3 and TRBJ2-5; 9 bases match TRBD1. Germline loops: CDR1 ENHRY, CDR2 SYGVKD. CDR3 length: 15 amino acids. The V and J ends lost 3 bases and 6 bases, in that order; junction bases with no gene match: 8. The chain's CDR3 is CAISEQQGARKTQYF. In nucleotides, the CDR3 is TGTGCCATCAGTGAACAACAGGGGGCTCGGAAGACCCAGTACTTC.

The chain carries TRBV5-6 and TRBJ2-7; possibly TRBD2 for D (5 bases). This CDR3 has 13 amino acids. Germline values: CDR1 SGHDT, CDR2 YYEEEE. Trimming stripped 3 bases from V and 5 bases from J, with 12 bases between. As DNA, the CDR3 is TGTGCCAGCAGCTCTGCGGGCCGTGACGAGCAGTACTTC. Its translation: CASSSAGRDEQYF. The full variable domain, its missing parts supplied by reference TRBV5-6 and TRBJ2-7, is DAGVTQSPTHLIKTRGQQVTLRCSPKSGHDTVSWYQQALGQGPQFIFQYYEEEERQRGNFPDRFSGHQFPNYSSELNVNALLLGDSALYLCASSSAGRDEQYFGPGTRLTVT.

This rearrangement joins TRBV11-2 to TRBJ2-3, with 9 bases identical to TRBD2. This CDR3 has 16 amino acids. CDR1 and CDR2 (germline): SGHAT, FQNNGV. V shed 6 bases, J shed 2 bases, and the junction held 9 bases outside the gene matches. This CDR3 is CASRRGLAGPTDTQYF. DNA for the CDR3: TGTGCCAGCAGACGTGGGCTAGCGGGGCCCACAGATACGCAGTATTTT.

This clone was counted between two and nine times. The rearrangement joins TRBV29-1 to TRBJ2-7, with D possibly TRBD2 on 5 matching bases. In germline, CDR1 is SQVTM, CDR2 ANQGSEA. The CDR3 consists of 11 residues. Trimming took off 5 bases at V and 3 bases at J, with 8 bases between the two ends. The chain's CDR3 is CSVLGLYEQYF. For the CDR3, the DNA is TGCAGCGTTCTAGGACTCTACGAGCAGTACTTC.

The chain employs TRBV7-2 and TRBJ2-3, with a weak D call TRBD2 (7 bases). In germline, CDR1 is SGHTA, CDR2 FQGNSA. Trimming stripped 3 bases from V and 2 bases from J, with 15 bases between. This CDR3 spans 16 amino acids. CDR3 DNA sequence: TGTGCCAGCAGCTTCCGGGGTGGGGGGGCCACAGATACGCAGTATTTT. As protein: CASSFRGGGATDTQYF.

The chain has TRBV7-9 and TRBJ2-3; D might be TRBD2 (6 bases). V was pared by 1 base and J by 0 bases, with 8 bases between. CDR1 and CDR2 (germline): SEHNR, FQNEAQ (reference sequence). The CDR3 extends over 15 amino acids. This chain's CDR3 is CASSLGGTSTDTQYF. CDR3 DNA sequence: TGTGCCAGCAGCTTAGGTGGGACTAGCACAGATACGCAGTATTTT.